A selection of T cell receptor beta chains follows, all from one sample in a study of early T cells in non-severe SARS-CoV-2 infection. TCRdb processed the 5' RACE reads anew with MiXCR; each CDR3 protein has one entry. Of tens of thousands of distinct CDR3 sequences in the sample, 5.9% were seen once. This material consisted of whole blood, taken at baseline. The receptors stem from an adult who was a healthcare worker with PCR-confirmed SARS-CoV-2 infection or an uninfected control (not recorded which). Each CDR3 is given with its conserved first and last residue. Fields, in order: J gene, V gene, CDR3 length, CDR3 protein.

>TRBJ1-1|TRBV3-1|15
CASSHPDRVDTEAFF
>TRBJ2-7|TRBV18|13
CASSPLEVGEQYF
>TRBJ2-3|TRBV7-9|16
CASSPNRDSSTDTQYF
>TRBJ2-7|TRBV5-1|18
CASSLGTVAAGTSYEQYF
>TRBJ2-5|TRBV12-3/TRBV12-4|14
CASSSHRGQGTQYF
>TRBJ2-2|TRBV5-5|15
CASSWTVELTGELFF
>TRBJ2-2|TRBV19|17
CASSILGGASNTGELFF
>TRBJ2-6|TRBV5-4|15
CASSLRNSGANVLTF
>TRBJ1-6|TRBV28|16
CASSLSGQGGNSPLHF
>TRBJ2-1|TRBV19|17
CASSIVGRDPGRNEQFF
>TRBJ2-5|TRBV18|13
CASSPDRGETQYF
>TRBJ1-1|TRBV20-1|15
CSARMIGNLNTEAFF
>TRBJ2-1|TRBV3-1|16
CASSPWREGRINEQFF
>TRBJ2-2|TRBV7-6|16
CASSLLGPENTGELFF
>TRBJ1-1|TRBV7-9|16
CASSLAGRGMATEAFF
>TRBJ1-2|TRBV11-1|14
CASSLAEGTHGYTF
>TRBJ2-4|TRBV20-1|23
CSARDMTSWRGSTPELAKNIQYF
>TRBJ1-2|TRBV6-5|14
CASRPGQGHYGYTF
>TRBJ2-2|TRBV5-1|16
CASSPGLAANTGELFF
>TRBJ2-3|TRBV29-1|15
CSAGRGSASTDTQYF
>TRBJ2-7|TRBV7-9|17
CASSSTLKVAGGYEQYF
>TRBJ2-3|TRBV29-1|12
CSVKHITDTQYF
>TRBJ1-2|TRBV7-2|18
CASSLGFKGGSSNYGYTF
>TRBJ1-2|TRBV12-3/TRBV12-4|13
CASTLLDNYGYTF
>TRBJ2-1|TRBV27|14
CASISGSSYNEQFF
>TRBJ2-1|TRBV7-9|15
CASSFESMTYNEQFF
>TRBJ2-4|TRBV19|16
CASSVLAGVAKNIQYF
>TRBJ2-5|TRBV4-1|16
CASSPGTLAWLETQYF
>TRBJ2-5|TRBV7-2|13
CASGREFGKTQYF
>TRBJ1-5|TRBV5-1|14
CASSLGQGDQPQHF